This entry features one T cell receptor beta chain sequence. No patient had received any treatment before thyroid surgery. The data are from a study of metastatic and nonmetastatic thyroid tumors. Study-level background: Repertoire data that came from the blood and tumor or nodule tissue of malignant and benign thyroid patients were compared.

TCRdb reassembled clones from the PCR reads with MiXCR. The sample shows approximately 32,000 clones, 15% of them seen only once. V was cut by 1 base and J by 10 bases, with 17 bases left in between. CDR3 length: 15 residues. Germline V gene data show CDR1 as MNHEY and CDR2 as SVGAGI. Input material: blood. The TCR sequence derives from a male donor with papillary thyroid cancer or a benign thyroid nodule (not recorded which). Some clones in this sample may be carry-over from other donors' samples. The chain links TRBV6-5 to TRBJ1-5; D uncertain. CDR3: CASSYLYGEKHPQHF. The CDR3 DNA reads TGTGCCAGCAGTTACTTGTACGGGGAGAAGCATCCCCAGCATTTT.